The rows below give T cell receptor beta chains drawn from one sample of a study of T cell responses to AZD1222 COVID-19 vaccine. Profiling relied on immunoSEQ multiplex PCR, and the TCRdb table lists in-frame clones only, not all of them. The sample contains some 47,000 clones, about nine tenths of which appear only once. The source was peripheral blood, collected 28 days after the second AZD1222 dose. These receptors all come from an adult who received the AZD1222 COVID-19 vaccine. CDR3s include the opening cysteine and the closing phenylalanine or tryptophan. Each record gives: V gene, J gene, clone size, D gene, CDR3 DNA, CDR3 protein. The D gene is left open where the match is weak. Clone size, where shown, is once, few, many, or a class for clones that have expanded.

>TRBV30|TRBJ2-3|.|.
TGTGCCTGGAGTGTACGCAGCGCGGATACGCAGTATTTT
CAWSVRSADTQYF
>TRBV7-2|TRBJ2-1|.|.
TGTGCCAGCAGCTTAGGGACTCAGTCCTACAATGAGCAGTTCTTC
CASSLGTQSYNEQFF
>TRBV9|TRBJ2-2|.|.
TGTGCCAGCAGCGTTTCCCGGCGGGACACCGGGGAGCTGTTTTTT
CASSVSRRDTGELFF
>TRBV19|TRBJ2-1|.|.
TGTGCCAGTAATATAACAGGGTTCGAGCAGTTCTTC
CASNITGFEQFF
>TRBV5-1|TRBJ1-1|.|.
TGCGCCAGCAGCCGGCTGGGAGGGTTGAACACTGAAGCTTTCTTT
CASSRLGGLNTEAFF
>TRBV12-5|TRBJ2-2|few|.
TGTGCTAGTGGGGTGGACAGTCTGAACACCGGGGAGCTGTTTTTT
CASGVDSLNTGELFF
>TRBV27|TRBJ2-1|once|TRBD2
TGTGCCAGCAGTTTATTCGGGGGGTTGAGCTATGAGCAGTTCTTC
CASSLFGGLSYEQFF
>TRBV3-1/TRBV3-2|TRBJ2-1|.|.
TGTGCCAGCAGCCAAGACCCCCGAAGAGTCTCCTTTTACAATGAGCAGTTCTTC
CASSQDPRRVSFYNEQFF
>TRBV19|TRBJ1-5|.|TRBD1
TGTGCCAGTAGTCAACAGGGGGCAAAGAGTCAGCCCCAGCATTTT
CASSQQGAKSQPQHF
>TRBV24-1|TRBJ1-5|.|.
TGTGCCACCAGTGATATAGGGCCAAATCAGCCCCAGCATTTT
CATSDIGPNQPQHF
>TRBV5-1|TRBJ1-1|.|TRBD1
TGCGCCAGCAGCTTTGGCAGGGGGGACACTGAAGCTTTCTTT
CASSFGRGDTEAFF
>TRBV5-1|TRBJ1-3|few|.
TGCGCCAGCAGCCCGGCGGGAAACACCATATATTTT
CASSPAGNTIYF
>TRBV3-1/TRBV3-2|TRBJ2-3|.|TRBD2
TGTGCCAGCAGCCAAGATTGGACTAGCGGGACAGATACGCAGTATTTT
CASSQDWTSGTDTQYF
>TRBV6-1|TRBJ1-3|.|.
TGTGCCAGCAGTGAACAGGGTACTGTCTCTGGAAACACCATATATTTT
CASSEQGTVSGNTIYF
>TRBV7-3|TRBJ1-2|few|TRBD1
TGTGCCAGCAGCCCGACAGGGGGGCAACCGACCCTCTATGGCTACACCTTC
CASSPTGGQPTLYGYTF
>TRBV19|TRBJ1-4|.|TRBD1
TGTGCCAGTAGTTCAACAGGGGGCCGAAGTGAAAAACTGTTTTTT
CASSSTGGRSEKLFF
>TRBV3-1/TRBV3-2|TRBJ2-7|.|TRBD2
TGTGCCAGCAGCCAAGCGCTAGCGGGAGTCGGGTCCTACGAGCAGTACTTC
CASSQALAGVGSYEQYF
>TRBV28|TRBJ1-4|.|.
TGTGGGGCGGGGTCGGGTGAAAAACTGTTTTTT
CGAGSGEKLFF
>TRBV9|TRBJ2-7|.|TRBD1
TGTGCCAGCAGCCCCCGGACAGGGTTAACCTACGAGCAGTACTTC
CASSPRTGLTYEQYF
>TRBV2|TRBJ2-2|.|TRBD2
TGTGCCAGCAGGGACCCCTTACTAGCGGGAGAGGGGACCGGGGAGCTGTTTTTT
CASRDPLLAGEGTGELFF
>TRBV28|TRBJ1-2|.|.
TGTGCCAGCAGTTCCGGGAGAGGGTTCGGCTATGGCTACACCTTC
CASSSGRGFGYGYTF
>TRBV21-1|TRBJ2-7|.|.
TGTGCCAGCAGCAAAATGGAGCGGGCTCCCTACTACGAGCAGTACTTC
CASSKMERAPYYEQYF
>TRBV5-1|TRBJ1-1|.|.
TGCGCCAGCAGCTTGGCAGCACAGACAATGGGCACTGAAGCTTTCTTT
CASSLAAQTMGTEAFF
>TRBV6-2/TRBV6-3|TRBJ2-3|.|.
TGTGCCAGCAGTTACGGGGAGTATGGGTCAGATACGCAGTATTTT
CASSYGEYGSDTQYF
>TRBV4-1|TRBJ2-1|.|.
TGCGCCAGCAGCCAAGATACCGGGGGCCGGTTGTATGAGCAGTTCTTC
CASSQDTGGRLYEQFF
>TRBV6-5|TRBJ1-1|few|.
TGTGCCGCTCGACCGGACTACCGATTGAACACTGAAGCTTTCTTT
CAARPDYRLNTEAFF
>TRBV5-1|TRBJ2-7|.|TRBD2
TGCGCCAGCAGCCCGGGACTAGCGGGAGGAAGCCCCTACGAGCAGTACTTC
CASSPGLAGGSPYEQYF
>TRBV3-1/TRBV3-2|TRBJ2-3|.|.
TGTGCCAGCGGGGACTTTATCACAGATACGCAGTATTTT
CASGDFITDTQYF
>TRBV6-5|TRBJ2-5|.|.
TGTGCCAGCAGTTCGGTGGGAGGAGGGGAGACCCAGTACTTC
CASSSVGGGETQYF
>TRBV18|TRBJ2-1|.|TRBD2
TGTGCCAGCTCACCCCTGCTGAGGGGAGGGCCGATGGATGAGCAGTTCTTC
CASSPLLRGGPMDEQFF
>TRBV6-2/TRBV6-3|TRBJ2-7|.|.
TGTGCCAGCAGTTACTCGAAAACTAGACTCTCCTCCGAGCAGTACTTC
CASSYSKTRLSSEQYF